This TCR beta chain was observed in a study of T cell clonality in common variable immunodeficiency. Study-level findings and limits: Fewer deletions and N-nucleotide insertions were reportedly seen in common variable immunodeficiency TCR beta sequences.

Equal genomic DNA amounts from CVID and control samples were sequenced. Assay used: immunoSEQ multiplex PCR; TCRdb lists only in-frame clones, some missing. This table holds some 50,000 clones with no singletons; the top ten claim about 5.9%. Germline CDR1 and CDR2: SGHDN and FVKESK. This CDR3 spans 16 amino acids. Trimming pared 4 bases from V and 1 base from J, leaving 15 bases between. Patients and controls were mostly of Caucasian heritage. This clone was counted ten times or more. Antigen specificity is unknown. The read stops 3 residues short of the end of the CDR3; the missing end is completed from the germline J gene.

This receptor was taken from a person aged 18 to 70 in good health. Specimen: peripheral blood mononuclear cells. The chain joins TRBV14 to TRBJ2-3, with D unresolved. This CDR3 is CASSPRGSVGTDTQYF. Partial CDR3 DNA: TGTGCCAGCAGCCCGAGAGGAAGCGTGGGCACAGATACG.